The 30 T cell receptor beta chains in this list originate from one sample, sequenced in a study of blood T cell repertoires in COVID-19. Libraries were prepared by immunoSEQ multiplex PCR; TCRdb keeps only in-frame clonotypes and omits some of them. This sample has about 41,000 clones, with roughly 91% found just once. The sequencing sample was made of peripheral blood. These receptors were collected from a human donor in a cohort sampled during active COVID-19.

DNA for the CDR3: TGTGCCAGCAGCCAACTAATTTCTTCAAATGAGCAGTTCTTC. It specifies CASSQLISSNEQFF. The rearrangement joins TRBV14 to TRBJ2-1; D remains ambiguous. This CDR3 has 14 amino acids. Germline lookup yields CDR1 SGHDN and CDR2 FVKESK. The V end lost 2 bases, the J end lost 7 bases, and 12 bases lay between the germline ends. The full variable domain, its missing parts supplied by reference TRBV14 and TRBJ2-1, is EAGVTQFPSHSVIEKGQTVTLRCDPISGHDNLYWYRRVMGKEIKFLLHFVKESKQDESGMPNNRFLAERTGGTYSTLKVQPAELEDSGVYFCASSQLISSNEQFFGPGTRLTVL.

V is TRBV11-2 and J is TRBJ1-2; D is possibly TRBD1 (6 bases). The V gene lost 5 bases and the J gene lost 4 bases, with 14 bases spanning the gap. Germline V gene sequence: CDR1 SGHAT, CDR2 FQNNGV. The CDR3 is made up of 14 amino acids. In DNA, the CDR3 is TGTGCCAGCAGCACCGCCGACAGGTTCTATGGCTACACCTTC. Protein: CASSTADRFYGYTF.

V usage is TRBV2 and J usage is TRBJ2-1; 7 bases are shared with TRBD2. V dropped 3 bases and J dropped 2; count of bases not matched to a gene: 7. Per the germline V gene, CDR1 is SNHLY and CDR2 is FYNNEI. This CDR3 spans 16 amino acids. The CDR3 DNA sequence: TGTGCCAGCAGTGATCTCACTAGCGCCACCTACAATGAGCAGTTCTTC. It encodes CASSDLTSATYNEQFF.

This clone was seen only a few times. This chain connects TRBV7-9 to TRBJ2-1; 7 bases are shared with TRBD2. CDR1 is SEHNR and CDR2 is FQNEAQ in the germline V gene (reference sequence). With V trimmed by 1 base and J by 3 bases, 3 bases remained unmatched. The CDR3 spans 15 residues. CDR3 protein: CASSLVGGSYNEQFF. The CDR3, as DNA: TGTGCCAGCAGCTTAGTGGGCGGGAGCTACAATGAGCAGTTCTTC.

V and J are TRBV7-9 and TRBJ2-7, with D possibly matching TRBD2 (6 bases). V was cut by 0 bases and J by 1 base, with 10 bases left in between. The CDR3 sequence is 15 residues long. Germline values: CDR1 SEHNR, CDR2 FQNEAQ (reference sequence). DNA of the CDR3: TGTGCCAGCAGCTTAGCGGATAGCGGATCCTACGAGCAGTACTTC. This codes for CASSLADSGSYEQYF.

J is TRBJ1-2 and V is TRBV5-4; TRBD1 is a possible D gene (6 bases). Germline V gene sequence: CDR1 SGHNT, CDR2 YYREEE (reference sequence). V was clipped by 7 bases and J by 0 bases, with 13 bases between them. The CDR3 totals 14 residues. CDR3: CASSRDNPNYGYTF. CDR3 DNA: TGTGCCAGCTCCCGGGACAACCCTAACTATGGCTACACCTTC.

The J gene is TRBJ2-7, the V gene TRBV6-1; 8 nucleotides match TRBD2. Germline CDR1 is MNHNS and CDR2 is SASEGT. The CDR3 has 15 amino acids. Germline trimming cut 0 bases from V and 4 bases from J; bases unmatched to any gene: 5. The CDR3 loop reads CASSEALLAAYEQYF. CDR3 in DNA: TGTGCCAGCAGTGAAGCGCTACTAGCGGCGTACGAGCAGTACTTC.

This clone appeared once. The rearrangement joins TRBV7-9 to TRBJ1-2; TRBD1 might be the D (6 bases). The CDR3 is 15 residues long. Trimming took 3 bases from V and 8 from J, leaving 19 bases between them. Germline V gene lookup returns CDR1 SEHNR and CDR2 FQNEAQ (reference sequence). DNA for the CDR3: TGTGCCAGCAGCTTGAGCGTCTCGGGACATGTGGGCTACACCTTC. Amino acid sequence: CASSLSVSGHVGYTF.

J is TRBJ2-2 and V is TRBV18; D not certain. The CDR3 runs to 15 residues. V was trimmed by 6 bases and J by 2 bases, leaving 13 bases between them. Germline V gene sequence: CDR1 KGHSH, CDR2 LQKENI. CDR3 residues: CASSQRQANTGELFF. The CDR3 bases are TGTGCCAGCTCCCAAAGGCAGGCCAACACCGGGGAGCTGTTTTTT.

V usage is TRBV10-2 and J usage is TRBJ2-7; 10 bases are shared with TRBD1. Germline assignment: CDR1 WSHSY and CDR2 SAAADI. The CDR3 has 16 residues. J lost 2 bases, V lost 9 bases, and 13 bases had no gene match. This CDR3 is CASYASDRGPPYEQYF. Written as DNA, the CDR3 is TGCGCCAGTTACGCTAGCGACAGGGGGCCCCCCTACGAGCAGTACTTC.

The J gene is TRBJ2-7, the V gene TRBV28; no clear D. The CDR3 runs to 12 residues. CDR1 is MDHEN and CDR2 is SYDVKM in the germline V gene. The CDR3 spells CAVSLPSREQYF. The CDR3 region has the DNA TGTGCGGTTTCCCTGCCATCTCGGGAGCAGTACTTC.

This rearrangement joins TRBV5-5 to TRBJ1-5, with TRBD1 as a possible D gene (5 bases). Germline V gene lookup returns CDR1 SGHKS and CDR2 YYEKEE (reference sequence). The CDR3 consists of 15 residues. The V gene lost 0 bases and the J gene lost 6 bases, with 13 bases spanning the gap. CDR3 sequence (DNA): TGTGCCAGCAGCTTGGCCGGAGTCGGGGGTCAGCCCCAGCATTTT. This translates into CASSLAGVGGQPQHF.

This clone was seen more than once but under ten times. The chain combines TRBV5-1 with TRBJ2-7; TRBD1 aligns across 8 bases. The CDR3 extends over 15 amino acids. Germline V lookup: CDR1 SGHRS, CDR2 YFSETQ. The V gene end was trimmed by 6 bases and the J gene end by 4 bases; junction bases not matched to a gene: 12. CDR3 nucleotide sequence: TGCGCCAGCACGATAACCGGGACAGGAGTATACGAGCAGTACTTC. It is translated as CASTITGTGVYEQYF.

The chain links TRBV7-9 to TRBJ2-7; no definite D call. CDR3 size: 13 residues. V was shortened by 5 bases and J by 5 bases, with 13 bases between the two germline ends. Germline CDR1 is SEHNR and CDR2 is FQNEAQ (reference sequence). This CDR3 reads CASSPRQNDEQYF. The CDR3 DNA follows: TGTGCCAGCAGCCCCCGCCAGAACGACGAGCAGTACTTC.

This sequence joins TRBV29-1 and TRBJ2-7; D may be TRBD1 (6 bases). V was trimmed by 6 bases and J by 4 bases, leaving 13 bases between them. CDR3 size: 12 residues. CDR1 is SQVTM and CDR2 is ANQGSEA in the germline V gene. For the CDR3, the DNA is TGCAGCGTCCGGACAGACTTTTACGAGCAGTACTTC. Amino acid sequence: CSVRTDFYEQYF.

This clone ranks as medium-sized. The rearrangement uses TRBV4-1 and TRBJ2-7, with D possibly TRBD1 on 5 matching bases. The CDR3 is made up of 15 amino acids. Trimming pared 3 bases from V and 3 bases from J, leaving 15 bases between. Germline V gene data show CDR1 as MGHRA and CDR2 as YSYEKL. The CDR3 is CASSHRPIRGYEQYF. The CDR3 DNA sequence: TGCGCCAGCAGCCACCGCCCGATAAGGGGCTACGAGCAGTACTTC.

The V call is TRBV12-5, the J call TRBJ1-3; TRBD1 aligns across 8 bases. This CDR3 has 15 amino acids. V shed 6 bases and J 4 bases; nucleotides not matched to a gene: 8. The germline gives CDR1 LGHNT, CDR2 FRNRAP. The CDR3 here is CASGASGGLGNTIYF. CDR3 DNA sequence: TGTGCTAGTGGGGCCTCAGGGGGCTTAGGAAACACCATATATTTT.

The J gene is TRBJ2-7, the V gene TRBV11-2, with 9 bases identical to TRBD2. In germline, CDR1 is SGHAT, CDR2 FQNNGV. J lost 4 bases, V lost 4 bases, and 14 bases had no gene match. The CDR3 is 17 residues long. The CDR3 coding sequence is TGTGCCAGCAGCTCGTATTTACTGGGACTAGCTCAGTACGAGCAGTACTTC. It translates to CASSSYLLGLAQYEQYF.

This rearrangement joins TRBV19 to TRBJ2-7; weak D call: TRBD1 (7 bases). This CDR3 is 13 amino acids long. CDR1 LNHDA and CDR2 SQIVND come from the germline V gene (reference sequence). The V and J ends lost 4 bases and 3 bases respectively, with 10 bases between them. The chain's CDR3 is CASSTQGGYEQYF. The CDR3 DNA follows: TGTGCCAGTAGTACCCAGGGGGGCTACGAGCAGTACTTC.

This rearrangement joins TRBV7-5 to TRBJ1-1; the D call in the table, TRBD1, was not verified against the DNA. TRBV7-5 counts as a pseudogene. This CDR3 contains 13 residues. CDR3 in DNA: TGTGCCAGAAGCTTAGACAGGGTAGCTGAAGCTTTCTTT. Its protein is CARSLDRVAEAFF.

The gene calls are TRBV15 and TRBJ1-2; D perhaps matches TRBD1 (5 bases). Germline loops: CDR1 LNHNV, CDR2 YYDKDF (reference sequence). V was pared by 2 bases and J by 2 bases, with 12 bases between. The CDR3 totals 15 residues. This CDR3 is CATSRTSGGNYGYTF. CDR3 coding DNA: TGTGCCACCAGCAGAACCAGTGGGGGGAACTATGGCTACACCTTC. Complete variable domain (other parts from reference TRBV15 and TRBJ1-2): DAMVIQNPRYQVTQFGKPVTLSCSQTLNHNVMYWYQQKSSQAPKLLFHYYDKDFNNEADTPDNFQSRRPNTSFCFLDIRSPGLGDTAMYLCATSRTSGGNYGYTFGSGTRLTVV.

V and J are TRBV6-2 or TRBV6-3 and TRBJ1-2; a possible D gene is TRBD1 (6 bases). CDR3 length: 13 amino acids. The germline V gene encodes CDR1 MNHEY and CDR2 SVGEGT. The V end was cut by 5 bases, the J end by 5 bases, with 12 bases between. CDR3 loop: CASSTGPRYGYTF. The DNA for the CDR3 is TGTGCCAGCAGTACAGGGCCACGGTATGGCTACACCTTC.

J is TRBJ2-3 and V is TRBV28, with TRBD2 identical over 7 bases. The CDR3 extends over 14 amino acids. Germline values: CDR1 MDHEN, CDR2 SYDVKM. V dropped 7 bases and J dropped 4; count of bases not matched to a gene: 8. The CDR3 DNA is TGTGCCAGCACCCCTGGCGGGAGTGCAGATACGCAGTATTTT. It codes for CASTPGGSADTQYF.

The chain has TRBV27 and TRBJ2-5; TRBD1 matches at 11 bases. After removal of 2 bases from V and 0 bases from J, the junction contained 5 bases not matched to a gene. Germline CDR1 reads MNHEY; CDR2 reads SMNVEV (reference sequence). There are 17 residues in the CDR3. The CDR3 sequence: CASSLTGQGGYQETQYF. As DNA, the CDR3 is TGTGCCAGCAGTTTAACGGGACAGGGGGGGTACCAAGAGACCCAGTACTTC.

This sequence joins TRBV7-9 and TRBJ2-3; 9 positions match TRBD1. The J segment lost 2 bases and the V segment lost 4 bases, leaving 4 bases of the junction unmatched. The germline CDR1 and CDR2 sequences are SEHNR and FQNEAQ (reference sequence). The CDR3 consists of 15 residues. The CDR3 loop reads CASSSGDRATDTQYF. CDR3 in DNA: TGTGCCAGCAGCTCGGGGGACAGGGCCACAGATACGCAGTATTTT.

The chain employs TRBV19 and TRBJ1-1, with D tentatively TRBD1 (6 bases). Trimming shortened V by 4 bases and J by 3 bases, and 12 bases separated the two germline ends. CDR1 and CDR2 from the germline V gene are LNHDA and SQIVND (reference sequence). The CDR3 has 14 amino acids. The CDR3 spells CASSTGTKHTEAFF. In nucleotides, the CDR3 is TGTGCCAGTAGTACTGGGACAAAACACACTGAAGCTTTCTTT.

The chain uses TRBV19 and TRBJ2-2; 7 nucleotides agree with TRBD1. Trimming cost V 1 base and J 4 bases; bases outside gene matches: 0. CDR3 length: 14 residues. The germline gives CDR1 LNHDA, CDR2 SQIVND (reference sequence). CDR3 coding DNA: TGTGCCAGTAGTATAGCAGGGGGCACCGGGGAGCTGTTTTTT. Translation: CASSIAGGTGELFF.

The rearrangement links TRBV7-2 to TRBJ1-1; no firm D call. The CDR3 contains 14 residues. Deletions cut 6 bases from V and 1 base from J, with 12 bases between. CDR1 and CDR2 from the germline V gene are SGHTA and FQGNSA. The CDR3 protein is CASSFTTPNTEAFF. In nucleotides, the CDR3 is TGTGCCAGCAGTTTCACGACACCGAACACTGAAGCTTTCTTT.

CDR3 DNA sequence: TGCGCCAGCAGCCCCCCGGACAGGGGAAATGGCTACACCTTC. Its translation: CASSPPDRGNGYTF. The rearrangement uses TRBV4-1 and TRBJ1-2; 9 nucleotides align to TRBD1. This CDR3 has 14 residues. The V gene end was trimmed by 4 bases and the J gene end by 6 bases; junction bases not matched to a gene: 6. Germline V gives CDR1 MGHRA, CDR2 YSYEKL.

The rearrangement joins TRBV6-5 to TRBJ2-7; 10 bases align to TRBD1. After removal of 4 bases from V and 3 bases from J, the junction contained 6 bases not matched to a gene. The germline gives CDR1 MNHEY, CDR2 SVGAGI. The CDR3 is 15 residues long. This CDR3 is CASSSVDRGRYEQYF. The CDR3, as DNA: TGTGCCAGCAGTTCAGTCGACAGGGGGCGCTACGAGCAGTACTTC.